This T cell receptor beta chain comes out of a study of cytomegalovirus exposure and HLA in healthy donors. Study-level background: Some 85 million unique TCRs, all from HLA-typed donors, were included in an early release of the data. Study-wide results and limits: Immune exposure information comprised only CMV serostatus. Cytomegalovirus association was listed for approximately 150 TCR beta chains.

A word on this clone: The antigen is unknown.

J gave up 8 bases and V 5 bases, and 10 bases lay outside the gene matches. CDR1 MDHEN and CDR2 SYDVKM come from the germline V gene. CDR3 length: 14 residues. PCR primers comprised 60 Vbeta and 13 Jbeta primers. Sequencing used immunoSEQ multiplex PCR; TCRdb keeps in-frame clones, though not all of them. The sample has about 120,000 clones; around 86% are singletons. The TCR was taken from a woman in her twenties or thirties in good health and CMV-seronegative. The sequenced sample was PBMCs. The chain is built from TRBV28 and TRBJ1-2, with TRBD1 matching over 8 bases. CDR3 coding DNA: TGTGCCAGCAGTCAAGGACAGGGTTTGCTCGGCTACACCTTC. Protein product: CASSQGQGLLGYTF.